This T cell receptor (beta chain) was found in a study of cytomegalovirus exposure and HLA in healthy donors. As for this clone: Its antigen is as yet unknown.

The PCR ran on 60 Vbeta and 13 Jbeta primers. The method was immunoSEQ multiplex PCR; TCRdb's version includes in-frame clones alone and lacks a portion of them. The profile shows some 170,000 clones, about two thirds of them singletons. Trimming shortened V by 7 bases and J by 8 bases, and 15 bases separated the two germline ends. Germline V CDR1 and CDR2: PRHDT, FYEKMQ (reference sequence). The CDR3 extends over 13 amino acids. Study-wide findings and caveats: Later work found most CMV-associated TCR beta chains apparently HLA-restricted.

This sequence joins TRBV13 and TRBJ2-1, with D possibly matching TRBD2 (5 bases). Sequencing input: PBMCs. The sequence came from a woman aged 30 to 39 in good health and CMV-seronegative. CDR3 sequence: CASTPSSGDEQFF. In nucleotides, the CDR3 is TGTGCCAGCACCCCTAGCAGTGGGGATGAGCAGTTCTTC.